This TCR beta chain was recovered during a study of long-term antiretroviral therapy in people with HIV. Version v3.0 of the immunoSEQ assay ran at survey level. TCRdb keeps only in-frame clones here, not all; method: immunoSEQ multiplex PCR. The sample includes 20,000 to 25,000 clones, roughly 80% of them seen just once. The V gene's germline CDR1 is SGHTA and CDR2 FQGTGA. Deletions cut 0 bases from V and 2 bases from J, with 2 bases between. The CDR3 consists of 13 residues. This rearrangement joins TRBV7-3 to TRBJ1-5; D unclear. The sequencing used unsorted PBMCs, collected 0.2 years after starting antiretroviral therapy. This TCR was sampled from a young woman with HIV. The CDR3 region is CASSLTGNQPQHF. Written as DNA, the CDR3 is TGTGCCAGCAGCTTAACGGGCAATCAGCCCCAGCATTTT.